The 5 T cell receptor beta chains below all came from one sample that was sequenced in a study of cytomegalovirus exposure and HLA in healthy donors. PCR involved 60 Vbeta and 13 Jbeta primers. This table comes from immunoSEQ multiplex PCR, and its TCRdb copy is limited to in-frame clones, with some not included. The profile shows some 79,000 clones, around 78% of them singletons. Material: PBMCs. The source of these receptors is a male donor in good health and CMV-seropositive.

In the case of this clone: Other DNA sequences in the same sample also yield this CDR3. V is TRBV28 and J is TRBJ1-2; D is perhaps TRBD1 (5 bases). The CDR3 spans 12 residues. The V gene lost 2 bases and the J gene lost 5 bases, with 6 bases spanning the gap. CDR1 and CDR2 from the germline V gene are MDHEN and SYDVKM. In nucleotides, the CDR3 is TGTGCCAGCAGTTTAGGGGGGTATGGCTACACCTTC. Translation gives CASSLGGYGYTF.

The chain's CDR3 is CASRPTGTSSPLHF. The CDR3 region has the DNA TGCGCCAGCAGACCGACAGGGACTAGTTCACCCCTCCACTTT. V and J are TRBV5-1 and TRBJ1-6; 7 nucleotides line up with TRBD1. The CDR3 consists of 14 residues. Germline CDR1 is SGHRS and CDR2 is YFSETQ. V shed 5 bases and J 9 bases; nucleotides not matched to a gene: 8.

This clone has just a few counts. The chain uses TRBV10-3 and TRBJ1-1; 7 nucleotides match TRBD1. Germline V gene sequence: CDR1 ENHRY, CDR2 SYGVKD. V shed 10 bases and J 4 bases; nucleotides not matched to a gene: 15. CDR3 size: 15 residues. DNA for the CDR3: TGTGCCACCATAAATCGCAGACAGGGTGGCACTGAAGCTTTCTTT. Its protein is CATINRRQGGTEAFF.

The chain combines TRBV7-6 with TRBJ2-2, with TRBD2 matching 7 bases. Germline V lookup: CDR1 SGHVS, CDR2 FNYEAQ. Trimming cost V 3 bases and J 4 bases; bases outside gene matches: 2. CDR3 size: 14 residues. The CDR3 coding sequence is TGTGCCAGCAGCTTCCGGGGGGTCACCGGGGAGCTGTTTTTT. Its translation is CASSFRGVTGELFF. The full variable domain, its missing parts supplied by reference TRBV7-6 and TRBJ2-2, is GAGVSQSPRYKVTKRGQDVALRCDPISGHVSLYWYRQALGQGPEFLTYFNYEAQQDKSGLPNDRFSAERPEGSISTLTIQRTEQRDSAMYRCASSFRGVTGELFFGEGSRLTVL.

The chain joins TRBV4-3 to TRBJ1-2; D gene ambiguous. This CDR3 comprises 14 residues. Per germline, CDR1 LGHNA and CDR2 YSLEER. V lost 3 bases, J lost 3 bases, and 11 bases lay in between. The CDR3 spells CASSQEREDYGYTF. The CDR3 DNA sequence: TGCGCCAGCAGCCAGGAAAGGGAGGACTATGGCTACACCTTC.